These T cell receptor beta chains were read from a single sample in a study of PD-L1 blockade in urothelial cancer. Produced via immunoSEQ multiplex PCR; TCRdb's table is partial and in-frame only. The sample records approximately 51,000 clones, 86% being singletons. Specimen: PBMCs, collected around atezolizumab (anti-PD-L1) treatment. These receptors were taken from a man in his 60s with urothelial cancer. CDR3s include the opening cysteine and the closing phenylalanine or tryptophan. The D gene is left open where the match is weak. Clone sizes are given selectively: once, few, many, or a class where the clone is expanded.

>15|TRBD1|NA|TRBJ2-3|TRBV6-5
TGTGCCAGCAGTCGCGGACAGGGGCCGCGTCCTACGCAGTATTTT
CASSRGQGPRPTQYF
>12|NA|few|TRBJ1-2|TRBV6-5
TGTGCCAGCAGTTACTCCGGCTATGGCTACACCTTC
CASSYSGYGYTF
>14|NA|once|TRBJ2-7|TRBV15
TGTGCCACCAGCAGAGATCGGGTATCGCGGGAGCAGTACTTC
CATSRDRVSREQYF
>14|TRBD1|NA|TRBJ1-2|TRBV7-2
TGTGCCAGCTTGGGGGTAGGGGGCGCTGGGGGCTACACCTTC
CASLGVGGAGGYTF
>9|TRBD1|NA|TRBJ1-1|TRBV5-8
TGTGCCGGGACAGGGCTAGCTTTCTTT
CAGTGLAFF
>14|NA|NA|TRBJ1-5|TRBV19
TGTGCCAGTAGATTGACAGGCTACAATCAGCCCCAGCATTTT
CASRLTGYNQPQHF
>14|NA|NA|TRBJ1-4|TRBV5-1
TGCGCCAGCAGCTTGGGACAGGCTAATGAAAAACTGTTTTTT
CASSLGQANEKLFF
>13|NA|NA|TRBJ2-2|TRBV10-1
TGCGCCAGCAGTGATCGGAACACCGGGGAGCTGTTTTTT
CASSDRNTGELFF
>17|TRBD2|NA|TRBJ2-5|TRBV5-4
TGTGCCAGCAGCTTCGGGCTAGCGGGAGATTTTAAGGAGACCCAGTACTTC
CASSFGLAGDFKETQYF
>12|NA|few|TRBJ1-1|TRBV9
TGTGCCAGCAGCCAGGAGGGAACGCAAGCTTTCTTT
CASSQEGTQAFF
>10|NA|once|TRBJ2-1|TRBV6-1
TGTGCCAGCAGTGAAGGTACGCTATTCTTC
CASSEGTLFF
>19|TRBD2|NA|TRBJ2-5|TRBV13
TGTGCCAGCAGCTTGGGAAGGGGACTAGCGGGGGGGGATGAAGAGACCCAGTACTTC
CASSLGRGLAGGDEETQYF
>14|TRBD1|NA|TRBJ1-5|TRBV10-2
TGCGCCAGCATTGACAGGGGGCCGGGGCAGCCCCAGCATTTT
CASIDRGPGQPQHF
>13|NA|NA|TRBJ1-5|TRBV19
TGTGCCAGTAGGGGGCAGGTTTATCAGCCCCAGCATTTT
CASRGQVYQPQHF
>14|TRBD1|once|TRBJ2-1|TRBV10-3
TGTGCCATCAGCCGGGACAGGGATCAGAATGAGCAGTTCTTC
CAISRDRDQNEQFF
>10|NA|NA|TRBJ2-7|TRBV11-1
TGTGCCCCCAACCGGGACGAGCAGTACTTC
CAPNRDEQYF
>15|NA|NA|TRBJ1-5|TRBV2
TGTGCCAGCAGCCCCTCAACAGGGCGGGATCAGCCCCAGCATTTT
CASSPSTGRDQPQHF
>13|TRBD1|few|TRBJ2-2|TRBV6-5
TGTGCCAGCTCCGGACAGGGAACCGGGGAGCTGTTTTTT
CASSGQGTGELFF
>14|NA|NA|TRBJ1-2|TRBV6-1
TGTGCCAGCACCGACACCGAACCCAGCTATGGCTACACCTTC
CASTDTEPSYGYTF
>15|NA|NA|TRBJ1-4|TRBV7-9
TGTGCCAGCAGCACTATCGGACTGAATAATGAAAAACTGTTTTTT
CASSTIGLNNEKLFF
>13|TRBD1|few|TRBJ1-1|TRBV2
TGTGCCAGCCGGACAGGGACAAACACTGAAGCTTTCTTT
CASRTGTNTEAFF
>16|TRBD2|NA|TRBJ2-7|TRBV6-5
TGTGCCAGCAGTTACTCGGCTAGCGGAAGCTCCTACGAGCAGTACTTC
CASSYSASGSSYEQYF
>15|NA|NA|TRBJ1-3|TRBV7-9
TGTGCCAGCAGCATCGGGGGGTATACTGGAAACACCATATATTTT
CASSIGGYTGNTIYF
>15|TRBD1|once|TRBJ1-2|TRBV6-1
TGTGCCAGCAGTCCGACGAGGGACAGGGGTTACGGCTACACCTTC
CASSPTRDRGYGYTF
>14|NA|NA|TRBJ2-7|TRBV11-2
TGTGCCAGCAGCCAGACGCGCGGGGCCTACGAGCAGTACTTC
CASSQTRGAYEQYF
>13|TRBD1|NA|TRBJ1-5|TRBV30
TGTGCCTGGAGCGGACAGGATAATCAGCCCCAGCATTTT
CAWSGQDNQPQHF
>16|NA|NA|TRBJ1-3|TRBV9
TGTGCCAGCAGCGTAGCTGGACAGTCCTCTGGAAACACCATATATTTT
CASSVAGQSSGNTIYF
>14|NA|NA|TRBJ1-1|TRBV28
TGTGCCAGCAGTTACCCTTTCCAGGGGACCGAAGCTTTCTTT
CASSYPFQGTEAFF
>15|TRBD1|NA|TRBJ1-5|TRBV25-1
TGTGCCAGCAGTGCAGGGGGCTATAGCAATCAGCCCCAGCATTTT
CASSAGGYSNQPQHF
>18|TRBD2|NA|TRBJ2-5|TRBV19
TGTGCCAGTAGTATTTCCCCTATTAGCGGGGTTGGGAAAGAGACCCAGTACTTC
CASSISPISGVGKETQYF
>13|NA|NA|TRBJ2-7|TRBV2
TGTGCCAGCAGCGGAAGGGGGTCCTACGAGCAGTACTTC
CASSGRGSYEQYF
>16|TRBD2|NA|TRBJ2-5|TRBV5-1
TGCGCCAGCAGCTTGGTTGGTAGCGGGAAATGGGAGACCCAGTACTTC
CASSLVGSGKWETQYF
>16|NA|NA|TRBJ2-7|TRBV7-8
TGTGCCAGCAGTCCCCGGCGGGACAGATCCCGGGGCGAGCAGTACTTC
CASSPRRDRSRGEQYF
>14|NA|NA|TRBJ1-2|TRBV28
TGTGCCAGCAGTTTAGACCCCGCGGTATATGGCTACACCTTC
CASSLDPAVYGYTF
>12|NA|NA|TRBJ2-7|TRBV18
TGTGCCAGCTCACCAGACTACCACGAGCAGTACTTC
CASSPDYHEQYF
>15|NA|NA|TRBJ2-1|TRBV6-4
TGTGCCAGCAGTGATGAAGCGGGCCTGGGGAATGAGCAGTTCTTC
CASSDEAGLGNEQFF
>14|TRBD1|once|TRBJ2-5|TRBV19
TGTGCCAGTAGTAGGACAGGGGGCACGGAGACCCAGTACTTC
CASSRTGGTETQYF
>15|NA|NA|TRBJ1-1|TRBV5-1
TGCGCCAGCAGCTTGGTTCTAGGCAAGAACACTGAAGCTTTCTTT
CASSLVLGKNTEAFF
>14|TRBD1|medium-sized|TRBJ1-2|TRBV7-9
TGTGCCAGCAGCTTAGCAGGGACAGGCGGCGGCTACACCTTC
CASSLAGTGGGYTF